The TCR beta chain described here comes from a study of T cells in Graves' hyperthyroidism and ophthalmopathy (dated by TCRdb to between 2019 and 2020). About the full investigation: Peripheral blood was sampled at the time of initial diagnosis, prior to any treatment. TCR V-J signatures able to tell the groups apart were searched for in a discovery cohort of some 97 patients, of whom about 40 had Graves' ophthalmopathy and around 57 had stable Graves' hyperthyroidism. Prospective prediction of ophthalmopathy was tested in an independent validation cohort consisting of 18 to 20 hyperthyroidism patients and over 15 patients who later progressed to ophthalmopathy. The 100 or so discovery patients were randomly divided into training and test sets at a 7:3 ratio. Thyroid tissue and blood T-cell repertoires from roughly 6 Graves' hyperthyroidism patients were also compared in the study. After sampling, hyperthyroidism patients received methimazole starting at 30 mg daily, and ophthalmopathy patients received high-dose intravenous methylprednisolone. TCR Vbeta CDR3 sequencing of some 140 peripheral blood samples (more than 40 ophthalmopathy, under 80 hyperthyroidism and roughly 17 progressor patients) is reported in the paper. The research as a whole found: No statistical method was used to set the sample size in advance, and investigators knew the group allocation. Blood samples also contained most of the expanded thyroid clonotypes (frequency above 0.001), which suggests that blood repertoires may reflect thyroid immune responses. A 13 V-J signature model separated ophthalmopathy from stable hyperthyroidism, with around 91% sensitivity and 81.08% specificity in cross-validation and 80%/75% in testing. In validation, progression to ophthalmopathy was predicted by the model with 70.59% sensitivity and 72.22% specificity, a median of roughly 6.4 months before onset.

The CDR3 sequence holds 14 residues, the cysteine and phenylalanine included. CDR3 DNA is the only sequence kept; it has 42 bases, read in frame from the first base. Sequences SGHTA (CDR1) and FQGNSA (CDR2) are obtained from the germline V gene. V loses 8 bases, J loses 0 bases, and the germline ends lie 10 bases apart. A patient counted as having stable Graves' hyperthyroidism if no progression to ophthalmopathy occurred over 18 months of follow-up. Hyperthyroidism patients were newly diagnosed, with disease duration under 2 months, and aged 18 to 65 years. Any patient with an uncontrolled infection, another autoimmune disease, pregnancy or lactation was excluded. Diagnoses relied on clinical symptoms, serum thyroxine and TRAb, thyroid ultrasound and orbital computed tomography. Ficoll-Paque density gradient centrifugation was used to isolate PBMCs from about 9 ml of fresh peripheral blood. Total RNA was extracted using Trizol reagent, and RNA quality was assessed on an Agilent 2100 Bioanalyzer.

This clonotype appeared many times. It has no known antigen specificity. Per-base qualities were not stored, and no clone one base away is much larger. Amplification of TCR beta CDR3 regions was carried out from RNA transcripts. For the first round of RT-PCR on the TCR CDR3, the HTBI primer set was used together with the Qiagen OneStep RT-PCR kit. Libraries were constructed in a second round of multiplex PCR, after which size selection and purification were performed. Paired-end sequencing of the libraries was performed with 100 bp reads on an Illumina HiSeq2000. Regarding the original processing steps: SOAPnuke was used to process the raw data, with reads discarded if the reads contained adapters or uncalled bases, had a mean Phred below 15, or lacked an exact constant-primer or identifier match. COPE v1.2.5 was used to merge high-quality paired reads, and clonotypes were defined as unique nucleotide sequences. Clonotypes were aligned to IMGT TRBV, TRBD and TRBJ reference segments using MiTCR v1.1. The analysis was restricted to V-J combinations with a frequency above 0.0001, which together covered roughly 99% of the repertoires. A TCS score was defined as the ratio of F50 (clonal expansion) to E x V (chaos), with BLOSUM62-based TCRdist applied between CDR3 peptides within each V-J. Welch's t-statistics and random forest reduced 500 to 650 V-J features to 10 to 15, which were used in a naive Bayes classifier (R e1071). TCRdb applied fastp at Q25 and MiXCR to the public reads, then kept only in-frame beta chains. Rows with one shared CDR3 protein collapse into an entry with the most common genes and DNA. These V and J calls originate from TCRdb's pipeline instead of the authors' own analysis. In this sample the table shows fewer than 600,000 distinct CDR3 sequences, approximately 15% of which occur a single time. The ten most abundant clones make up less than 20% of the sample.

The V gene is TRBV7-2 and the J gene is TRBJ2-2; TRBD2 could be the D gene, as 6 bases match. Sample: blood. The source of this sequence is a woman younger than 30 with Graves' hyperthyroidism. The CDR3 protein is CASHTSPNTGELFF. The DNA sequence reads TGTGCCAGCCATACTAGCCCGAACACCGGGGAGCTGTTTTTT. The full variable domain, completed from the reference TRBV7-2 and TRBJ2-2 proteins outside the CDR3, reads GAGVSQSPSNKVTEKGKDVELRCDPISGHTALYWYRQSLGQGLEFLIYFQGNSAPDKSGLPSDRFSAERTGGSVSTLTIQRTQQEDSAVYLCASHTSPNTGELFFGEGSRLTVL.